This entry lists 19 T cell receptor beta chains sequenced from one sample in a study of cytotoxic CD8 clonotypes in ibrutinib-treated CLL (dated by TCRdb to about 2021). Receptor libraries were prepared by the immunoSEQ multiplex PCR assay. The table comes from immuneACCESS by way of TCRdb, which keeps in-frame sequences with V and J called. Part of the clones is missing from these tables; in studies checked, under half for an unresolved V gene and the rest for unknown reasons. A total of around 310,000 clones appear in this sample, roughly 79% of them only once. Roughly 6.3% of the sample lies in the top ten. Specimen: PBMCs, collected before ibrutinib treatment. The receptors were gathered from a human donor with chronic lymphocytic leukemia.

The gene calls are TRBV7-9 and TRBJ2-1; 10 bases are shared with TRBD2. Germline-derived CDR1 and CDR2 are SEHNR and FQNEAQ (reference sequence). The CDR3 loop spans 17 amino acids. V was clipped by 1 base and J by 1 base; unmatched bases: 4. In nucleotides, the CDR3 is TGTGCCAGCAGCTTAGTTGGTAGCGGGAGGTCCTACAATGAGCAGTTCTTC. Translating gives CASSLVGSGRSYNEQFF.

This chain links TRBV25-1 with TRBJ2-4; possibly TRBD2 for D (5 bases). There are 15 residues in the CDR3. CDR1 is MGHDK and CDR2 is SYGVNS in the germline V gene. Trimming took 6 bases from V and 5 from J, leaving 17 bases between them. CDR3 region: CASSKNEGPENIQYF. In DNA form, the CDR3 reads TGTGCCAGCAGCAAGAACGAGGGCCCAGAAAACATTCAGTACTTC.

This chain links TRBV4-2 with TRBJ2-5, with TRBD2 as a possible D gene (5 bases). V dropped 1 base and J dropped 5 bases, with 8 bases sitting between them. CDR1 is LGHNA, CDR2 YNFKEQ, per germline. The CDR3 consists of 13 residues. The CDR3 DNA is TGTGCCAGCAGCCAAGTAGGCGGGGAGACCCAGTACTTC. Translated, it gives CASSQVGGETQYF.

The V call is TRBV5-6, the J call TRBJ2-5; weak D call: TRBD2 (6 bases). V dropped 4 bases and J dropped 5 bases, with 21 bases sitting between them. The germline gives CDR1 SGHDT, CDR2 YYEEEE. The CDR3 loop spans 16 amino acids. CDR3 amino acids: CASSLSGRPIRETQYF. The CDR3 DNA reads TGTGCCAGCAGCCTTAGCGGCAGACCCATTCGGGAGACCCAGTACTTC.

The CDR3 spells CASSLAGTGSYEQYF. CDR3 DNA sequence: TGTGCCAGCAGCTTAGCGGGGACAGGCTCCTACGAGCAGTACTTC. The chain combines TRBV7-8 with TRBJ2-7; 8 nucleotides agree with TRBD1. The V gene's germline CDR1 is SGHVS and CDR2 FQNEAQ. J was trimmed by 0 bases and V by 0 bases; bases with no gene match: 1. The CDR3 totals 15 residues.

The V gene is TRBV6-1, the J gene TRBJ2-1; TRBD1 aligns across 7 bases. Germline-derived CDR1 and CDR2 are MNHNS and SASEGT. V was pared by 7 bases and J by 2 bases, with 5 bases of the junction left unmatched. The CDR3 runs to 14 residues. The CDR3: CASKITGAYNEQFF. CDR3 nucleotides: TGTGCCAGCAAGATAACAGGGGCCTACAATGAGCAGTTCTTC.

V is TRBV27 and J is TRBJ1-2; D gene uncertain. Germline CDR1 MNHEY, CDR2 SMNVEV (reference sequence). This CDR3 contains 12 residues. V lost 3 bases to trimming and J lost 5 bases, with 7 bases between them. Written as DNA, the CDR3 is TGTGCCAGCAGTTTCGGAGGGTATGGCTACACCTTC. This encodes CASSFGGYGYTF.

The chain is built from TRBV5-6 and TRBJ1-2, with D possibly being TRBD1 (5 bases). Trimming stripped 9 bases from V and 11 bases from J, with 11 bases between. There are 9 residues in the CDR3. The V gene's germline CDR1 is SGHDT and CDR2 YYEEEE. The CDR3 bases are TGTGCCAACTCGTGGGGGTACACCTTC. Its translation: CANSWGYTF.

The CDR3 coding sequence is TGCAGTGCTATACCCCACACTGAAGCTTTCTTT. Protein sequence: CSAIPHTEAFF. The chain couples TRBV20-1 to TRBJ1-1; D unresolved. CDR3 size: 11 residues. Looked up from germline, CDR1 is DFQATT and CDR2 is SNEGSKA (reference sequence). V was pared by 4 bases and J by 3 bases, with 6 bases between.

The chain employs TRBV7-9 and TRBJ2-1; either TRBD1 or TRBD2 may fit D (5 bases each). Germline assignment: CDR1 SEHNR and CDR2 FQNEAQ (reference sequence). Trimming removed 2 bases at V and 9 bases at J, with 14 bases between. The CDR3 is 14 residues long. CDR3 sequence: CASSLWGSLGEQFF. CDR3 bases: TGTGCCAGCAGCTTATGGGGGAGTCTGGGTGAGCAGTTCTTC.

This rearrangement joins TRBV19 to TRBJ2-3; the match to TRBD2 covers 9 bases. The CDR3 is made up of 17 amino acids. The V segment lost 5 bases and the J segment 0 bases; nucleotides outside the gene matches: 9. In germline, CDR1 is LNHDA, CDR2 SQIVND (reference sequence). CDR3 sequence: CASSPPSGVSSTDTQYF. The CDR3 DNA reads as TGTGCCAGTAGTCCGCCTAGCGGGGTGTCTAGCACAGATACGCAGTATTTT.

V usage is TRBV4-3 and J usage is TRBJ2-7; TRBD2 agrees at 7 bases. Germline values: CDR1 LGHNA, CDR2 YSLEER. V lost 4 bases to trimming and J lost 3 bases; unmatched junction nucleotides: 12. This CDR3 spans 16 amino acids. This CDR3 reads CASSPSKRGLGYEQYF. The CDR3 bases are TGCGCCAGCAGCCCTTCAAAGCGGGGCTTAGGCTACGAGCAGTACTTC.

The chain carries TRBV10-1 and TRBJ1-5; 8 bases fit TRBD1. Unmatched junction bases numbered 3, after V lost 4 bases and J lost 7 bases. The CDR3 is made up of 13 amino acids. Germline V lookup: CDR1 WNHNN, CDR2 SYGVQD (reference sequence). CDR3 nucleotide sequence: TGCGCCAGCAGTGCGGACAGGGAGCAGCCCCAGCATTTT. As protein: CASSADREQPQHF.

V and J are TRBV7-6 and TRBJ2-3; 11 nucleotides agree with TRBD2. There are 16 residues in the CDR3. Unmatched junction bases numbered 9, after V lost 2 bases and J lost 8 bases. From germline, CDR1 is SGHVS and CDR2 FNYEAQ. CDR3 nucleotides: TGTGCCAGCAGCTTAAATAGCGGGAGGGTCCTAGGTACGCAGTATTTT. Its protein is CASSLNSGRVLGTQYF.

V is TRBV9 and J is TRBJ2-1, with TRBD2 matching over 12 bases. Germline V CDR1 and CDR2: SGDLS, YYNGEE. The CDR3 has 14 amino acids. Trimming at V came to 6 bases and at J to 12 bases, leaving 10 bases not matched to a gene. For the CDR3, the DNA is TGTGCCAGCAACCCAGCTGGACTAGCGGGGTGGCAGTTCTTC. It codes for CASNPAGLAGWQFF.

The chain links TRBV18 to TRBJ2-5, with 11 bases matching TRBD2. Trimming cost V 6 bases and J 3 bases; bases outside gene matches: 3. This CDR3 comprises 14 residues. Germline V gene sequence: CDR1 KGHSH, CDR2 LQKENI. CDR3 bases: TGTGCCAGCTCCCAGGGACTAGCGGAAGAGACCCAGTACTTC. As protein: CASSQGLAEETQYF. Full variable domain (remainder filled in from reference TRBV18 and TRBJ2-5): NAGVMQNPRHLVRRRGQEARLRCSPMKGHSHVYWYRQLPEEGLKFMVYLQKENIIDESGMPKERFSAEFPKEGPSILRIQQVVRGDSAAYFCASSQGLAEETQYFGPGTRLLVL.

This clone was observed a single time. The rearrangement links TRBV15 to TRBJ1-2; D possibly corresponds to TRBD1 (6 bases). CDR1 LNHNV and CDR2 YYDKDF come from the germline V gene (reference sequence). The CDR3 runs 14 residues. Trimming pared 1 base from V and 8 bases from J, leaving 14 bases between. CDR3 sequence: CATSRAQGTGGYTF. CDR3 DNA sequence: TGTGCCACCAGCAGAGCTCAGGGGACTGGGGGCTACACCTTC.

The rearrangement links TRBV9 to TRBJ1-2; D is unclear. V was shortened by 0 bases and J by 2 bases, with 14 bases between the two germline ends. Germline assignment: CDR1 SGDLS and CDR2 YYNGEE. The CDR3 has 16 amino acids. The CDR3 loop reads CASSVGYRMGNYGYTF. The CDR3 region has the DNA TGTGCCAGCAGCGTAGGATACCGAATGGGAAACTATGGCTACACCTTC.

The rearrangement uses TRBV2 and TRBJ1-5; unclear D gene. This CDR3 is 13 amino acids long. CDR1 and CDR2 (germline): SNHLY, FYNNEI. Trimming stripped 6 bases from V and 11 bases from J, with 17 bases between. CDR3 amino acids: CASRAASVRTQHF. As DNA, the CDR3 is TGTGCCAGCAGGGCCGCCAGTGTCAGGACCCAGCATTTT.